What follows is one T cell receptor (beta chain) and its context. The target antigen is unknown. These data originate in a study of shared clonotypes between healthy human individuals. Study summary: Participating donors consisted of two women and a few men aged 18 to 49. Study outcomes and limitations: A small donor pool kept down the genetic and exposure-history diversity that was represented.

Profiling relied on immunoSEQ multiplex PCR, and the TCRdb table lists in-frame clones only, not all of them. The sample has 2 million to 2.5 million clones, approximately 95% seen once; the top ten hold roughly 0.13%. Germline V gene sequence: CDR1 SGHNT, CDR2 YYREEE (reference sequence). V dropped 0 bases and J dropped 4 bases, with 13 bases sitting between them. This CDR3 contains 16 residues. This chain connects TRBV5-4 to TRBJ2-2; D possibly corresponds to TRBD1 (8 bases). This clonotype was obtained from a man aged 18 to 30 in good health. The sample consisted of naive CD4+ T cells sorted from blood. The subset was: CD45RA+ positively selected. The CDR3 nucleotides read TGTGCCAGCAGCTTGGCCAACAGGGGGGGCACCGGGGAGCTGTTTTTT. Amino acids: CASSLANRGGTGELFF.